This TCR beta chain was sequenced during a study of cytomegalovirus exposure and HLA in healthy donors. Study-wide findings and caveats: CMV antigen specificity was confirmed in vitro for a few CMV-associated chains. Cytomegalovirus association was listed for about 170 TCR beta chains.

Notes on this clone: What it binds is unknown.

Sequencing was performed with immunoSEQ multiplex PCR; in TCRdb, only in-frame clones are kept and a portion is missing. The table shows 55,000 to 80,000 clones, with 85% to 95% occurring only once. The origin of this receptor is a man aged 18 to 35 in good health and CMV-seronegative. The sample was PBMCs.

The CDR3 DNA sequence: TGTGCCAGCAGCGTAGAGCTGTTGGAGGATACGCAGTATTTT. It specifies CASSVELLEDTQYF. The chain uses TRBV9 and TRBJ2-3; D unclear. The CDR3 is 14 amino acids. Germline loops: CDR1 SGDLS, CDR2 YYNGEE. Trimming removed 0 bases from V and 6 bases from J, with 11 bases in between.